The clone carrying this T cell receptor beta chain was detected only a few times. Its antigen is as yet unknown. This specimen belongs to a study of blood T cells in healthy people across ages. V lost 10 bases to trimming and J lost 4 bases; unmatched junction nucleotides: 2. There are 12 residues in the CDR3. The germline V gene has CDR1 WNHNN and CDR2 SYGVQD (reference sequence). Study observations and caveats: Higher diversity, along with more naive CD4+ cells, distinguished long-lived donors from aged donors. It was held that the diversity estimates obtained from one million T cells were underestimates.

Primed by a sample-barcoded 5' primer and a J-beta primer mix, a second PCR proceeded for 7 to 11 cycles. TCRdb used MiXCR to reprocess the 5' RACE reads, holding one entry per CDR3 protein. The profile shows more than 800,000 distinct CDR3 sequences, around 30% of them singletons. The V and J genes are TRBV10-1 and TRBJ2-2, with 8 bases that match TRBD2. This receptor was taken from a woman aged 80 or older in good health. Sequencing input: blood. The chain's CDR3 is CATTSVTGELFF. The CDR3 coding sequence is TGCGCCACGACTAGCGTCACCGGGGAGCTGTTTTTT.